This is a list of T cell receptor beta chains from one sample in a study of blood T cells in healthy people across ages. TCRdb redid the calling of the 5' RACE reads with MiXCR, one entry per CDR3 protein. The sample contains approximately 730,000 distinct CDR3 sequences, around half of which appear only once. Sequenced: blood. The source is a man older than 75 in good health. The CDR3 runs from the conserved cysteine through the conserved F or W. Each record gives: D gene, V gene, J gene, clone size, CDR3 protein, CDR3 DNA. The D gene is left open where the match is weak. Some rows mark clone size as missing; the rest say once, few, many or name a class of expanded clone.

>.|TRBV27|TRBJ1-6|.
CASSLLGGPLHF
TGTGCCAGCAGTTTATTGGGGGGACCCCTCCACTTT
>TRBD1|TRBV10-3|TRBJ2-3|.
CAISDFDRASTYF
TGTGCCATCAGTGATTTTGACAGGGCCTCCACGTATTTT
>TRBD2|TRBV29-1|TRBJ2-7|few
CSVGQAGGSYEQYF
TGCAGCGTTGGCCAAGCGGGAGGCTCCTACGAGCAGTACTTC
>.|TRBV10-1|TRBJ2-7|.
CASSESGGVHEQYF
TGCGCCAGCAGTGAGTCCGGGGGCGTCCACGAGCAGTACTTC
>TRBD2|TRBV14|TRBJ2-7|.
CASSQEPSGYYEQYF
TGTGCCAGCAGCCAAGAACCTAGCGGGTACTACGAGCAGTACTTC
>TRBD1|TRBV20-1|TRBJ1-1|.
CSASRGQGYTEAFF
TGCAGTGCTAGCCGCGGACAGGGCTACACTGAAGCTTTCTTT
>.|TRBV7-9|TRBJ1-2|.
CASSMDGYGYTF
TGTGCCAGCAGCATGGACGGCTATGGCTACACCTTC
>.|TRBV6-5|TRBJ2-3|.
CASSPPGLDTDTQYF
TGTGCCAGCAGTCCGCCGGGCCTTGACACAGATACGCAGTATTTT
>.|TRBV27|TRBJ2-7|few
CASRKSQGSPTYEQYF
TGTGCCAGCAGGAAAAGTCAGGGCTCCCCAACCTACGAGCAGTACTTC
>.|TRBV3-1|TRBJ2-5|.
CASSHRGTVETQYF
TGTGCCAGCAGCCATCGGGGGACTGTGGAGACCCAGTACTTC
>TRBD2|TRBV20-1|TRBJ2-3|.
CSARDFRLAGGIDTQYF
TGCAGTGCTAGAGATTTTAGACTAGCGGGAGGGATAGATACGCAGTATTTT
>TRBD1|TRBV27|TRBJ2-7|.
CASSLGTGGKVSYEQYF
TGTGCCAGCAGTCTCGGGACAGGGGGTAAGGTGAGCTACGAGCAGTACTTC
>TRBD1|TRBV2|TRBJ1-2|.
CASSSTGGRGYTF
TGTGCCAGCAGTAGTACAGGGGGGAGAGGCTACACCTTC
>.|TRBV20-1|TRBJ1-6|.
CSAPSPGSSQYNSPLHF
TGCAGTGCGCCCTCCCCCGGCAGCTCCCAATATAATTCACCCCTCCACTTT
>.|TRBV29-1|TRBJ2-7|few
CSVEDRSDEQYF
TGCAGCGTTGAAGATCGTTCTGACGAGCAGTACTTC
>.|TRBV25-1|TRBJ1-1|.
CASSEYREGQAFF
TGTGCCAGCAGTGAATATAGGGAGGGGCAAGCTTTCTTT
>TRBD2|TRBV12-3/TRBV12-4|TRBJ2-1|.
CASSFRGGSSYNEQFF
TGTGCCAGCAGTTTCCGGGGGGGGAGCTCCTACAATGAGCAGTTCTTC
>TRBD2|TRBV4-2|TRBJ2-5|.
CASSQTSGTHNEQYF
TGTGCCAGCAGCCAGACTAGCGGGACACACAATGAGCAGTACTTC
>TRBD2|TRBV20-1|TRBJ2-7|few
CSAKTSGRHEQYF
TGCAGTGCCAAGACTAGCGGGAGGCACGAGCAGTACTTC
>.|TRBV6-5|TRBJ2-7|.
CASSYSSPTRSSYEQYF
TGTGCCAGCAGTTACTCGAGCCCCACAAGGAGCTCCTACGAGCAGTACTTC
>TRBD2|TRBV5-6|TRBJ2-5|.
CASSSKQGGETQYF
TGTGCCAGCAGCTCAAAGCAGGGAGGGGAGACCCAGTACTTC
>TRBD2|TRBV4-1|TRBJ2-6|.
CASSVTGLAGVGANVLTF
TGCGCCAGCAGCGTAACGGGACTAGCGGGAGTTGGGGCCAACGTCCTGACTTTC
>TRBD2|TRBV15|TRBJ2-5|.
CATTKTSGNQETQYF
TGTGCCACCACAAAGACTAGCGGGAATCAAGAGACCCAGTACTTC
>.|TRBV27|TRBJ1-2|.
CASRDTAGGGYTF
TGTGCCAGCAGGGACACCGCCGGGGGTGGCTACACCTTC
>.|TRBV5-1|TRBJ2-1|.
CASSRDFFEQFF
TGCGCCAGCAGCCGGGACTTCTTCGAGCAGTTCTTC
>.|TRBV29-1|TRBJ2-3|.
CSGITGGSDTQYF
TGCAGCGGGATTACCGGGGGTTCGGATACGCAGTATTTT
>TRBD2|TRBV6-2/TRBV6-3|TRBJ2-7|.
CASSGLAGRTYEQYF
TGTGCCAGCAGTGGCCTAGCGGGACGAACCTACGAGCAGTACTTC
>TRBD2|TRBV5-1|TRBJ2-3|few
CASSGTSGIPDTQYF
TGCGCCAGCAGCGGCACTAGCGGGATTCCAGATACGCAGTATTTT
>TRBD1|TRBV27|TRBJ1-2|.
CASSFRDSYGYTF
TGTGCCAGCAGTTTCCGGGACAGTTATGGCTACACCTTC
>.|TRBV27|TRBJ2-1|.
CASALDLGPYEQFF
TGTGCCTCCGCCTTGGATTTGGGGCCCTACGAGCAGTTCTTC
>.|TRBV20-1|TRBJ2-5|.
CSATPAGRLQETQYF
TGCAGTGCTACCCCAGCGGGTCGATTGCAAGAGACCCAGTACTTC
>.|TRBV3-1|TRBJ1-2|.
CASSPLTDYGYTF
TGTGCCAGCAGCCCCCTGACAGACTATGGCTACACCTTC
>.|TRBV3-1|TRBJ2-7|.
CASSQSPWDEQYF
TGTGCCAGCAGCCAATCCCCTTGGGACGAGCAGTACTTC
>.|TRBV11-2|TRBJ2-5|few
CASSLGGRIQETQYF
TGTGCCAGCAGCTTAGGTGGACGGATCCAAGAGACCCAGTACTTC